The 5 T cell receptor beta chains below come from one sample, sequenced in a study of T cell responses to AZD1222 COVID-19 vaccine. The protocol was immunoSEQ multiplex PCR, while the TCRdb copy is restricted to in-frame clones and leaves out a portion. The sample contains 75,000 to 80,000 clones, 60% to 85% of which appear only once. Sequenced material: peripheral blood, taken 28 days after the second dose of the MenACWY control vaccine. The receptors come from an adult who received the MenACWY meningococcal vaccine as a control.

This chain links TRBV7-2 with TRBJ2-2; D may be TRBD1 or TRBD2 (6 bases each). The CDR3 length is 16 residues. The germline V gene has CDR1 SGHTA and CDR2 FQGNSA. V was trimmed by 6 bases and J by 0 bases, leaving 14 bases between them. CDR3 sequence reads: CASRGGGTTNTGELFF. CDR3 bases: TGTGCCAGCAGGGGGGGCGGGACAACGAACACCGGGGAGCTGTTTTTT.

This chain uses TRBV30 with TRBJ1-2; the D gene is possibly TRBD1 (6 bases). V gave up 5 bases and J gave up 4 bases, with 14 bases separating them. Germline CDR1 reads GTSNPN; CDR2 reads SVGIG (reference sequence). The CDR3 loop spans 13 amino acids. CDR3 amino acids: CAWARAGVYGYTF. The CDR3 nucleotides read TGTGCCTGGGCTAGGGCAGGGGTCTATGGCTACACCTTC.

The V gene is TRBV7-9, the J gene TRBJ1-6, with TRBD1 matching over 7 bases. Germline CDR1 and CDR2: SEHNR and FQNEAQ (reference sequence). V lost 5 bases, J lost 8 bases, and 3 bases stayed unmatched. The CDR3 is 13 residues long. This CDR3 is CASSDTGDSPLHF. In DNA, the CDR3 is TGTGCCAGCAGCGATACAGGGGATTCACCCCTCCACTTT.

V gene TRBV14 combines with J gene TRBJ2-6; D not resolved. Germline V gene sequence: CDR1 SGHDN, CDR2 FVKESK. CDR3 length: 14 amino acids. V lost 6 bases, J lost 4 bases, and 10 bases lay in between. The CDR3 here is CASSPPYGANVLTF. For the CDR3, the DNA is TGTGCCAGCAGTCCACCCTACGGGGCCAACGTCCTGACTTTC.

V usage is TRBV6-5 and J usage is TRBJ1-2; 10 bases agree with TRBD1. The J segment lost 8 bases and the V segment lost 2 bases, leaving 8 bases of the junction unmatched. Germline V gene sequence: CDR1 MNHEY, CDR2 SVGAGI. The CDR3 runs 15 residues. CDR3 residues: CASSYTTGTGEGYTF. In DNA form, the CDR3 reads TGTGCCAGCAGTTACACAACCGGGACAGGGGAAGGCTACACCTTC.